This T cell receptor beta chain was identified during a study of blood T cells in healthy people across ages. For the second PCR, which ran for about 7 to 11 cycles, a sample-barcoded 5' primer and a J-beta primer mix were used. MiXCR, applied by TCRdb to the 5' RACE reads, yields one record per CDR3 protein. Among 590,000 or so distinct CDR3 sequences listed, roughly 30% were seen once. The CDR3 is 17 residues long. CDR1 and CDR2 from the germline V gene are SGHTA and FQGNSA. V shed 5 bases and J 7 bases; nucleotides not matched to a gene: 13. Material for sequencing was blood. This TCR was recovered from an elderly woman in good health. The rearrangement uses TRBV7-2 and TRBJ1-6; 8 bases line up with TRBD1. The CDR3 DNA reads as TGTGCCAGCAGCATAACTGGCAGGGGGCAAGGGAATTCACCCCTCCACTTT. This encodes CASSITGRGQGNSPLHF. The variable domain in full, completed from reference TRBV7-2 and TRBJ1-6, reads GAGVSQSPSNKVTEKGKDVELRCDPISGHTALYWYRQSLGQGLEFLIYFQGNSAPDKSGLPSDRFSAERTGGSVSTLTIQRTQQEDSAVYLCASSITGRGQGNSPLHFGNGTRLTVT.